This T cell receptor beta chain originates from a study of T cells in Graves' hyperthyroidism and ophthalmopathy. The sample holds a few counts of this clonotype. Its target is not known. Amplification yielded TCR beta CDR3 regions, with RNA transcripts as the source. Primed by the HTBI set, a first-round RT-PCR was run on the TCR CDR3. TCRdb processed the multiplex PCR reads anew with MiXCR; each CDR3 protein has one entry. The repertoire consists of about 210,000 distinct CDR3 sequences, with approximately 17% occurring once and the leading ten covering around 50%. Study-level points and caveats: Ophthalmopathy, as predicted by the model, came a median about six months after the prediction. Most clonotypes that expanded in the thyroid above 0.001 also showed up in blood. Stable hyperthyroidism was separated from ophthalmopathy by a model based on 13 V-J features.

This sequence was found in a middle-aged man with Graves' hyperthyroidism. Specimen: blood.

The DNA for the CDR3 is TGTGCCATCAGTGAGTCTGGGGATCAGCCCCAGCATTTT. This translates into CAISESGDQPQHF. The chain joins TRBV10-3 to TRBJ1-5; D not resolved. The CDR3 runs 13 residues. Trimming shortened V by 0 bases and J by 5 bases, and 5 bases separated the two germline ends. Germline V gives CDR1 ENHRY, CDR2 SYGVKD.